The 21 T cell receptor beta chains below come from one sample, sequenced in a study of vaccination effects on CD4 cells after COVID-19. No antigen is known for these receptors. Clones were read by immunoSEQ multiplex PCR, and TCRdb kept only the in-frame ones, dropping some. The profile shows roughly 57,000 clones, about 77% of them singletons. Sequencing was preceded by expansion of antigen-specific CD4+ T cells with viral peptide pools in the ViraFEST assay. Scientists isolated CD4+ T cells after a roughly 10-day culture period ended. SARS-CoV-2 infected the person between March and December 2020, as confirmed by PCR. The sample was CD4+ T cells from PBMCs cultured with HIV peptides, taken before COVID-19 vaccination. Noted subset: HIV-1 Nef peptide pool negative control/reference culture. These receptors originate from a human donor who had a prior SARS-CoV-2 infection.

CDR3 bases: TGCGCCAGCAGTAAAGATATAGCGCGAAAGGGGTCCTACGAGCAGTACTTC. Translating it yields CASSKDIARKGSYEQYF. The genes are TRBV10-2 and TRBJ2-7; D assignment may be TRBD1 or TRBD2 (5 bases each). The CDR3 length is 17 residues. Trimming removed 5 bases from V and 1 base from J, with 21 bases in between. Germline values: CDR1 WSHSY, CDR2 SAAADI.

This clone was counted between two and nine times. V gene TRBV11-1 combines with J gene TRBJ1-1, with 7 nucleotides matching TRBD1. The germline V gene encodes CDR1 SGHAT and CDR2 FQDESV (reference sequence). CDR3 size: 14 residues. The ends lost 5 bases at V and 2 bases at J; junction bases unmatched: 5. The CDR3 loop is CASSPWTGNTEAFF. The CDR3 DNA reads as TGTGCCAGCAGCCCCTGGACAGGCAACACTGAAGCTTTCTTT.

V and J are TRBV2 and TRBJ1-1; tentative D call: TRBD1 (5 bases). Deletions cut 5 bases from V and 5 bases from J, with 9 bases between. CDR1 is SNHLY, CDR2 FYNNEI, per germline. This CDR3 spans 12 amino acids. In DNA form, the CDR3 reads TGTGCCAGCAGTCCCCCAGGGACTGAAGCTTTCTTT. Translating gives CASSPPGTEAFF.

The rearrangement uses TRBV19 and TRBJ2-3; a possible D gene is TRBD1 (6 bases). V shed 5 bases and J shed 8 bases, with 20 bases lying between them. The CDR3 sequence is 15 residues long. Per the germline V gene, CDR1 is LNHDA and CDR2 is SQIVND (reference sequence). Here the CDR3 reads CASSVQGSHLGTQYF. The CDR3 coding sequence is TGTGCCAGTAGTGTGCAGGGGTCCCATCTTGGTACGCAGTATTTT.

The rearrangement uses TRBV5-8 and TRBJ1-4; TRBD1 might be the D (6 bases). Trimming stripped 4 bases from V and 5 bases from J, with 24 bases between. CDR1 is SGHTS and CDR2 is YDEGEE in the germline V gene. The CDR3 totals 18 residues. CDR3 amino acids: CASSPGTKRRRANEKLFF. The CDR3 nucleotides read TGTGCCAGCAGCCCCGGGACAAAACGAAGGAGGGCCAATGAAAAACTGTTTTTT.

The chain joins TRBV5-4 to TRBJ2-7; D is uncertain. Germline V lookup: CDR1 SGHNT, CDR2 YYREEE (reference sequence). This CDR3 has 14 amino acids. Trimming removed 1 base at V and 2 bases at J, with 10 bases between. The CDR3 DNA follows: TGTGCCAGCAGCTTGAAACGTGAAGCCTACGAGCAGTACTTC. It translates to CASSLKREAYEQYF.

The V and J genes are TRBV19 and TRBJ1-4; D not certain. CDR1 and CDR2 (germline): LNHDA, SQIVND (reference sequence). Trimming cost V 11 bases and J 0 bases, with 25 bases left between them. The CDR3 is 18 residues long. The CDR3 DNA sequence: TGTGCCCCTAGCCAGTATGGTCGGGTTGACGCAACTAATGAAAAACTGTTTTTT. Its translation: CAPSQYGRVDATNEKLFF. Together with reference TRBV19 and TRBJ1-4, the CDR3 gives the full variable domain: DGGITQSPKYLFRKEGQNVTLSCEQNLNHDAMYWYRQDPGQGLRLIYYSQIVNDFQKGDIAEGYSVSREKKESFPLTVTSAQKNPTAFYLCAPSQYGRVDATNEKLFFGSGTQLSVL.

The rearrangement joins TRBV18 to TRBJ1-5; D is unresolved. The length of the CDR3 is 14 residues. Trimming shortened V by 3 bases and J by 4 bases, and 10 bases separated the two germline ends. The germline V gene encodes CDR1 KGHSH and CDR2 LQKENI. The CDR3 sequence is CASSPKRDNQPQHF. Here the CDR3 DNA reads TGTGCCAGCTCACCTAAGAGGGATAATCAGCCCCAGCATTTT.

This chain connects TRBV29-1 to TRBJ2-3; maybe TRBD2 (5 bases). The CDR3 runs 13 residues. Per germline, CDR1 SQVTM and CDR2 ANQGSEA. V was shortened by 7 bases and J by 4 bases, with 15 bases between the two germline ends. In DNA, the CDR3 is TGCAGCGCCGTACCCGGGGAGCCAGATACGCAGTATTTT. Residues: CSAVPGEPDTQYF.

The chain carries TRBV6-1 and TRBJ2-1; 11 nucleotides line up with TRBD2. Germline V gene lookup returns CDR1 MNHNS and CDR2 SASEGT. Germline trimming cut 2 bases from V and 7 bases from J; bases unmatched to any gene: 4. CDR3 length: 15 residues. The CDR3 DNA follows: TGTGCCAGCAGTGAATATAGCGGGAGGGGGAATGAGCAGTTCTTC. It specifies CASSEYSGRGNEQFF.

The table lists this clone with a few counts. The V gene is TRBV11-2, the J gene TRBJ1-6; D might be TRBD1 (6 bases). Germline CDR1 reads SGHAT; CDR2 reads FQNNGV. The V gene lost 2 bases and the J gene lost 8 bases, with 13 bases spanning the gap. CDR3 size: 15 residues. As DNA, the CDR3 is TGTGCCAGCAGCTTACAGGGGATCATGGATTCACCCCTCCACTTT. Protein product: CASSLQGIMDSPLHF. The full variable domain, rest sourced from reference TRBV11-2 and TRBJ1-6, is EAGVAQSPRYKIIEKRQSVAFWCNPISGHATLYWYQQILGQGPKLLIQFQNNGVVDDSQLPKDRFSAERLKGVDSTLKIQPAKLEDSAVYLCASSLQGIMDSPLHFGNGTRLTVT.

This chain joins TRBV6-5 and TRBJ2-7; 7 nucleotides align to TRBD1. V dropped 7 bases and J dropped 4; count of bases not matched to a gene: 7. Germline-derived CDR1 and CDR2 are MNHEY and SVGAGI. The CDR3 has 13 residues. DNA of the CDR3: TGTGCCAGCAAACGACAGGGTCCGTACGAGCAGTACTTC. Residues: CASKRQGPYEQYF.

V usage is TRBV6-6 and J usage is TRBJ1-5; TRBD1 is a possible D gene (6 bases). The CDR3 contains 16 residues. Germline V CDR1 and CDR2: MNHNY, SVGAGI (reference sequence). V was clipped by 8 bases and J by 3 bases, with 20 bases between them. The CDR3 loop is CASGVDSLLTNQPQHF. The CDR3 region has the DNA TGTGCCAGCGGGGTGGACAGCTTGCTCACCAATCAGCCCCAGCATTTT.

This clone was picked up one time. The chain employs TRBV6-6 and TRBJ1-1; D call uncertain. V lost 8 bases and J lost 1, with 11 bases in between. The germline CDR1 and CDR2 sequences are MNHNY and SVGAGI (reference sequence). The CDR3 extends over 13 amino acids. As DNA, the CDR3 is TGTGCCAGCGCGCCGGGAAGGAACACTGAAGCTTTCTTT. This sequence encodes CASAPGRNTEAFF.

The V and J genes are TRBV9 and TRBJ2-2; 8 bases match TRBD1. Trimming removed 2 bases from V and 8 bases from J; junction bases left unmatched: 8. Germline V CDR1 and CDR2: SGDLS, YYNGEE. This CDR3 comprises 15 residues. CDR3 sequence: CASSVGQGVSGELFF. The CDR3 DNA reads TGTGCCAGCAGCGTTGGACAGGGCGTTTCGGGGGAGCTGTTTTTT.

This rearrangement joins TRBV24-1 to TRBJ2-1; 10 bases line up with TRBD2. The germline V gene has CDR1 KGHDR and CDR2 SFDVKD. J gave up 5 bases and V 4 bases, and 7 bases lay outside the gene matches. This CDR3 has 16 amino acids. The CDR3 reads CATSDPASGGDNEQFF. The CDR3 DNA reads TGTGCCACCAGTGACCCCGCTAGCGGGGGTGACAATGAGCAGTTCTTC.

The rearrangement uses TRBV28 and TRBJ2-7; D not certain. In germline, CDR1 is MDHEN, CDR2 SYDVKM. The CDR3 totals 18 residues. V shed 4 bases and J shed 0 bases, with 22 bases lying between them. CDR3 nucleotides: TGTGCCAGCAGTTCCCCCCCGGGTGAGACTTTGAGCTCCTACGAGCAGTACTTC. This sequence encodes CASSSPPGETLSSYEQYF.

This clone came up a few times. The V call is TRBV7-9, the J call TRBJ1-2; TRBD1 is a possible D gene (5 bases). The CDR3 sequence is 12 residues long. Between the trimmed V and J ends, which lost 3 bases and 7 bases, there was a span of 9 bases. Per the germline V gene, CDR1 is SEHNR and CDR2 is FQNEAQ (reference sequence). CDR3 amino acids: CASSFQQGGYTF. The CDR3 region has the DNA TGTGCCAGCAGCTTCCAGCAGGGTGGCTACACCTTC.

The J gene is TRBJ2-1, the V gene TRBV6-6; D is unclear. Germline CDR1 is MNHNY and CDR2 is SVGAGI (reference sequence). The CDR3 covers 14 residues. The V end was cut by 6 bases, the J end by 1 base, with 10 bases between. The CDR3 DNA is TGTGCCAGCAGCCCCGTCGGTTCCTACAATGAGCAGTTCTTC. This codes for CASSPVGSYNEQFF.

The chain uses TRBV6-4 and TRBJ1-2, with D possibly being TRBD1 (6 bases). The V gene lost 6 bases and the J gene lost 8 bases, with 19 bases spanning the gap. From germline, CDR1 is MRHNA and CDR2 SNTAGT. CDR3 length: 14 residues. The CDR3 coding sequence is TGTGCCAGCAGAAAGATACAGGGCGCTGGAGGCTACACCTTC. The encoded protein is CASRKIQGAGGYTF.

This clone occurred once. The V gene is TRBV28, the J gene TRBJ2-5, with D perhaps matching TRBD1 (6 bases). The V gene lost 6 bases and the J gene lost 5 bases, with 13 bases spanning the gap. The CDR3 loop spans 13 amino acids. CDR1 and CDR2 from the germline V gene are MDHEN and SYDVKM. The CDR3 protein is CASRTGIVETQYF. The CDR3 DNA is TGTGCCAGCAGAACAGGGATTGTGGAGACCCAGTACTTC.